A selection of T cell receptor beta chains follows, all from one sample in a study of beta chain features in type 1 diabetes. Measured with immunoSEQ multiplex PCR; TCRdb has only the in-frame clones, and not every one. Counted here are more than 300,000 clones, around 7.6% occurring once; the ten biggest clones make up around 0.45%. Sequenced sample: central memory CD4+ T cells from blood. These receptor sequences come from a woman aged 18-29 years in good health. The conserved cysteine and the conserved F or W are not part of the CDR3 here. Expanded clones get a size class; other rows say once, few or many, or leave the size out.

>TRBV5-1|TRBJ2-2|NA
ASSKGLAGDPGELF
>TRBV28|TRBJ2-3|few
ASSIGDTQY
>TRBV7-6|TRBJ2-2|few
ASSLLAITGELF
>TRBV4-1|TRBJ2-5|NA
ASSLGGKETQY
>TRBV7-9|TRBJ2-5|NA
ASSLAWSGRLETQY
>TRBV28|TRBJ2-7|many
ASSSTGTSGKY
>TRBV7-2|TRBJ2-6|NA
ASSLAGAGANVLT
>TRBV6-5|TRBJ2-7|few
ASNTGGRGLGQY
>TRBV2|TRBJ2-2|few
ASSGAVITGELF
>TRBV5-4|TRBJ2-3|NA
ASSPGGNRATDTQY
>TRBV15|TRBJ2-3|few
ATSRDDRDRGTDTQY
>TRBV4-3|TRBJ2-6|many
ASSQVGSGANVLT
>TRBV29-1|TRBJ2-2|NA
SVVGEVTTGELF
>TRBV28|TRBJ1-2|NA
ASSFSHTGANGYT
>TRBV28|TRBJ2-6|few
ASSFLGTGANVLT
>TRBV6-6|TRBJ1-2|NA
ASSLGLMGYGYT
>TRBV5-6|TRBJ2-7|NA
ASSLSLISEQY
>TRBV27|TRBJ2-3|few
ASSPSGVYTDTQY
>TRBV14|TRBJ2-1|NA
ASSRNFYNEQF
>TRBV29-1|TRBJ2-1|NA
SSEGRGSNNEQF
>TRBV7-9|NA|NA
ASSTTSGTYEQY
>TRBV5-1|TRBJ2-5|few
ASSWGTSGEETQY
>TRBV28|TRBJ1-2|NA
ASSEAGSGYT
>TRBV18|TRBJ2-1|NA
ASSPRTSGAYNEQF
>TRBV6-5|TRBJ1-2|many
ASTDPGGGYT
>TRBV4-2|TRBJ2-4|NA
ASSQVGEVAKNIQY
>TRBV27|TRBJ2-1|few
ASTSLARLAYNEQF
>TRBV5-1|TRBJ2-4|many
ASSLGESSNIQY
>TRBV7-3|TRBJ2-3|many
ASSLMGTGVPTDTQY
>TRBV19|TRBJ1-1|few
ASRYPGQLDTEAF
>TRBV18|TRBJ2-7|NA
ASSPNSYEQY
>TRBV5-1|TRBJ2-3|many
ASSRTSGRDTQY
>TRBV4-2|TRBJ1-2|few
ASSQARGDGYT
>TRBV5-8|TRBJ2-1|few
ASRAMGPSNNEQF
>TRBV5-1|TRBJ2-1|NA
ASSLAASGNDEQF
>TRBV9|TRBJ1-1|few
ASSVAPGTGSTEAF
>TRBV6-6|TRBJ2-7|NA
ASRPGLAGNEQY